This T cell receptor beta chain derives from a study of response to subunit inactivated influenza vaccine. CDR3 length: 14 amino acids. The V gene's germline CDR1 is SGHTA and CDR2 FQGNSA. The junction had 5 bases not matched to a gene; V was cut back by 5 bases and J by 8 bases. MiXCR, run by TCRdb on the RT-PCR reads, gives a single entry per CDR3 protein. The table records around 600,000 distinct CDR3 sequences, roughly 10% of them present only once. These data were also filed under a second study, of T cells expressing NK-cell markers. That source adds: TCR beta cDNA was generated via 5'RACE template switching incorporating UMIs. Sequencing of TCR beta repertoires drew on sorted CD3+CD56+NKG2C+, CD3+CD56+NKG2C- and CD3+CD56-NKG2C+ T cells. In a handful of donors, dominant clonotypes made up about 28.3-65% of CD3+CD56-NKG2C+ cells. Whether expanded NKG2C+ T cell clones recognized HCMV stayed uncertain.

The source of this sequence is a man in his fifties who received an inactivated influenza vaccine. Specimen: PBMCs from blood, collected on the day of vaccination. The chain joins TRBV7-2 to TRBJ2-1, with 11 positions matching TRBD2. For the CDR3, the DNA is TGTGCCAGCAGCCGCACTAGCGGGAGTTATGAGCAGTTCTTC. It yields the protein CASSRTSGSYEQFF.